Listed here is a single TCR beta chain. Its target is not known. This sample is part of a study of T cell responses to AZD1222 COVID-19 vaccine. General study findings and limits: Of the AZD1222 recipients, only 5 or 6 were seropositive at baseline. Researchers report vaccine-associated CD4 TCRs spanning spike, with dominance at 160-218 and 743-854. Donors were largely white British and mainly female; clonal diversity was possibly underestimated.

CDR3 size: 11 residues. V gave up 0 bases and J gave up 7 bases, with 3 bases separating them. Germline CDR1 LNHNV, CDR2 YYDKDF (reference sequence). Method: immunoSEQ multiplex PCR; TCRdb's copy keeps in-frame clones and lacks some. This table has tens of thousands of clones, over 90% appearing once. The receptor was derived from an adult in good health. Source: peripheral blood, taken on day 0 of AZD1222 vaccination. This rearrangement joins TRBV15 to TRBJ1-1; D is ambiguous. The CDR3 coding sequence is TGTGCCACCAGCAGAGAGGGTGAAGCTTTCTTT. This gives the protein CATSREGEAFF.